The 7 T cell receptor beta chains presented below share a single source sample, sequenced in a study of post-analysis software for immune sequencing data. These receptors' antigens are unknown. Included in the TCR beta cDNA libraries were unique molecular identifiers. TCRdb redid the calling of the PCR reads with MiXCR, one entry per CDR3 protein. The table lists 750,000 to 900,000 distinct CDR3 sequences, 46% of them singletons, with around 4.7% in the top ten. Broader study findings: Higher frequency in patients than in controls was seen for several TRBV segments, with TRBV5-6, TRBV5-1 and TRBV20-1 among them.

Material: blood. The receptor source for this set is a girl aged 10-17 years with multiple sclerosis.

There are a few counts of this clonotype. The chain recombines TRBV7-2 with TRBJ1-4, with 7 bases lining up with TRBD1. The V and J ends lost 2 bases and 2 bases, in that order; junction bases with no gene match: 2. The CDR3 totals 15 residues. Germline assignment: CDR1 SGHTA and CDR2 FQGNSA. The CDR3 spells CASSLRGQTNEKLFF. The CDR3 DNA sequence: TGTGCCAGCAGCTTAAGGGGACAGACTAATGAAAAACTGTTTTTT. Drawing the rest from reference TRBV7-2 and TRBJ1-4, the complete variable domain is GAGVSQSPSNKVTEKGKDVELRCDPISGHTALYWYRQSLGQGLEFLIYFQGNSAPDKSGLPSDRFSAERTGGSVSTLTIQRTQQEDSAVYLCASSLRGQTNEKLFFGSGTQLSVL.

The rearrangement joins TRBV30 to TRBJ2-1, with 9 bases aligning to TRBD2. The CDR3 sequence is 16 residues long. Germline V gene data show CDR1 as GTSNPN and CDR2 as SVGIG (reference sequence). V lost 4 bases, J lost 3 bases, and 10 bases stayed unmatched. CDR3 sequence: CAWTWGLAGFYNEQFF. The CDR3 DNA is TGTGCCTGGACCTGGGGCCTAGCGGGATTCTACAATGAGCAGTTCTTC.

The rearrangement uses TRBV20-1 and TRBJ2-3; tentatively, D is TRBD1 (5 bases). The germline CDR1 and CDR2 sequences are DFQATT and SNEGSKA (reference sequence). The CDR3 covers 13 residues. Trimming took 4 bases from V and 1 from J, leaving 9 bases between them. CDR3 bases: TGCAGTGCTACCTTGGGGCGCACAGATACGCAGTATTTT. It encodes CSATLGRTDTQYF.

The chain couples TRBV4-3 to TRBJ1-2, with 8 bases that match TRBD1. CDR1 and CDR2 from the germline V gene are LGHNA and YSLEER. This CDR3 is 13 amino acids long. Trimming at V came to 2 bases and at J to 8 bases, leaving 4 bases not matched to a gene. As DNA, the CDR3 is TGCGCCAGCAGCCAACAGGGGGCGAAAGGCTACACCTTC. Translating it yields CASSQQGAKGYTF.

Worth noting for this clonotype: The junction departs from the called germline gene at one end, perhaps through a read error. V usage is TRBV25-1 and J usage is TRBJ1-5; D is undetermined. The length of the CDR3 is 12 residues. Germline CDR1 and CDR2: MGHDK and SYGVNS. The CDR3 bases are TGTGCCAGCTCGGCTAGCGATCAGCCCCAGCATTTT. Translating gives CASSASDQPQHF.

V usage is TRBV7-2 and J usage is TRBJ2-4; D possibly uses TRBD1 or TRBD2 (6 bases each). The germline V and J ends were trimmed by 4 bases and 6 bases, with 16 bases remaining between them. The CDR3 is made up of 15 amino acids. Germline V gene lookup returns CDR1 SGHTA and CDR2 FQGNSA. The CDR3 here is CASSSLGGSINIQYF. In nucleotides, the CDR3 is TGTGCCAGCAGCTCCCTGGGGGGCTCTATAAACATTCAGTACTTC.

The V gene is TRBV7-3, the J gene TRBJ2-2, with 13 bases that match TRBD2. Germline lookup yields CDR1 SGHTA and CDR2 FQGTGA. CDR3 length: 15 amino acids. V trimming: 8 bases; J trimming: 7 bases; junction bases outside the gene matches: 7. The DNA for the CDR3 is TGTGCCAGCGGACTAGCGGGAGTCAGGGGCGGGGAGCTGTTTTTT. Encoded protein: CASGLAGVRGGELFF.